These T cell receptor beta chains were read from a single sample in a study of OX40 agonist ivuxolimab in advanced cancers. Profiled with immunoSEQ multiplex PCR; TCRdb holds only in-frame clones, not every one. Here the sample spans roughly 74,000 clones, 80% to 90% being singletons. The source material was CD4+ or CD8+ T cells sorted from blood, sampled in a trial of the OX40 agonist ivuxolimab. These receptors were taken from an adult with an advanced solid tumor such as melanoma, head and neck, liver or kidney cancer. The CDR3 runs from the conserved cysteine through the conserved F or W. D genes are given only for firm matches. Clone size, where shown, is once, few, many, or a class for clones that have expanded.

CDR3 length	V gene	D gene	clone size	J gene	CDR3 protein	CDR3 DNA
13	TRBV6-1	NA	NA	TRBJ1-2	CASREPGLYGYTF	TGTGCCAGCAGGGAACCGGGGCTCTATGGCTACACCTTC
13	TRBV19	TRBD1	NA	TRBJ2-3	CASSGDRESTQYF	TGTGCCAGTAGCGGGGACAGGGAATCAACGCAGTATTTT
14	TRBV5-1	NA	NA	TRBJ1-5	CASSLLGLGQPQHF	TGCGCCAGCAGCTTGTTAGGGTTAGGGCAGCCCCAGCATTTT
16	TRBV5-1	TRBD1	NA	TRBJ2-4	CASSGGQGASKNIQYF	TGCGCCAGCAGCGGAGGGCAGGGGGCGTCAAAAAACATTCAGTACTTC
13	TRBV9	NA	once	TRBJ2-7	CASSPAALYEQYF	TGTGCCAGCAGCCCGGCCGCCCTCTACGAGCAGTACTTC
14	TRBV27	TRBD2	NA	TRBJ2-7	CASGSSGGIYEQYF	TGTGCCAGCGGCTCTAGCGGGGGCATCTACGAGCAGTACTTC
16	TRBV5-1	NA	NA	TRBJ2-6	CASSRLQASGANVLTF	TGCGCCAGCAGTCGCCTACAGGCCTCTGGGGCCAACGTCCTGACTTTC
16	TRBV5-6	TRBD1	NA	TRBJ2-3	CASSLVQRQGIRTQYF	TGTGCCAGCAGCTTGGTTCAGCGACAGGGAATACGTACGCAGTATTTT
13	TRBV10-2	NA	NA	TRBJ2-7	CASRRTRSHEQYF	TGCGCCAGCAGAAGAACTAGGTCCCACGAGCAGTACTTC
15	TRBV7-9	TRBD1	once	TRBJ1-4	CASSPHQGVNEKLFF	TGTGCCAGCAGCCCCCACCAGGGGGTTAATGAAAAACTGTTTTTT
14	TRBV9	NA	NA	TRBJ1-3	CASSQANSGNTIYF	TGTGCCAGCTCTCAGGCCAACTCTGGAAACACCATATATTTT
15	TRBV18	NA	once	TRBJ2-5	CASSPMEGRLETQYF	TGTGCCAGCTCACCGATGGAGGGCCGGTTAGAGACCCAGTACTTC
15	TRBV4-1	NA	NA	TRBJ1-1	CASSQEGAGNTEAFF	TGCGCCAGCAGCCAAGAGGGGGCTGGGAACACTGAAGCTTTCTTT
15	TRBV5-6	NA	NA	TRBJ2-7	CASSLAGPAVYEQYF	TGTGCCAGCAGCTTGGCGGGTCCGGCGGTCTACGAGCAGTACTTC
14	TRBV9	TRBD1	NA	TRBJ1-1	CASSATGGVTEAFF	TGTGCCAGCAGCGCTACAGGGGGCGTCACTGAAGCTTTCTTT
15	TRBV18	NA	NA	TRBJ1-1	CASSPFGRENTEAFF	TGTGCCAGCTCACCTTTCGGACGAGAGAACACTGAAGCTTTCTTT
13	TRBV27	NA	NA	TRBJ2-7	CASRGRVPNEQYF	TGTGCCAGCAGAGGCAGGGTACCGAACGAGCAGTACTTC
13	TRBV29-1	NA	NA	TRBJ2-3	CSVGVYNTDTQYF	TGCAGCGTTGGGGTCTATAACACAGATACGCAGTATTTT